This TCR beta chain was sequenced in a study of cytomegalovirus exposure and HLA in healthy donors. Study details: Earlier sequencing of around 190 million T cells yielded fewer than 140 million unique TCR beta sequences. Overall study findings and caveats: Per a later analysis, about 18,000 TCR beta sequences showed association with HLA alleles at 0.05 false discovery rate.

Healthy people donating bone marrow made up the donors. A remark on this clone: No antigen is known for it.

It was with 60 Vbeta and 13 Jbeta primers that the PCR ran. TCRdb keeps only in-frame clones here, not all; method: immunoSEQ multiplex PCR. The data show about 210,000 clones, over 80% seen once. CDR3 size: 13 residues. CDR1 is LGHNA and CDR2 is YNFKEQ in the germline V gene. Trimming removed 0 bases from V and 3 bases from J, with 6 bases in between. The sequencing input was PBMCs. This sequence was found in a man aged 35 to 55 in good health and CMV-seropositive. V and J are TRBV4-2 and TRBJ2-7; D remains unclear. CDR3 amino acids: CASSQESGYEQYF. The CDR3 DNA sequence: TGTGCCAGCAGCCAAGAATCGGGCTACGAGCAGTACTTC.